This is a list of T cell receptor beta chains from one sample in a study of blood T cells in healthy people across ages. TCRdb independently ran MiXCR on the 5' RACE reads; one entry per CDR3 protein. The profile shows 1.5 million to 2 million distinct CDR3 sequences, roughly 30% of them singletons. Sequenced material: blood. The receptors here all came from a woman aged 25 to 39 in good health. Both conserved end residues are part of each CDR3.

v_gene	CDR3aa
TRBV24-1	CATSDPGQGANEQFF
TRBV6-4	CASSDWIRGGLTGELFF
TRBV5-1	CASSLPRDISQETQYF
TRBV20-1	CSAEDRKNTEAFF
TRBV29-1	CSVDGAYGYTF
TRBV6-1	CASRRQVEETQYF
TRBV28	CASSSPPGGGDF
TRBV12-3/TRBV12-4	CASSFKLNTGELFF
TRBV3-1	CASSPPSGQLYGYTF
TRBV6-6	CASSYSLAGTQVNEQFF
TRBV12-3/TRBV12-4	CASSLLTSGGPKETQYF
TRBV24-1	CATSDPSSYEQYF
TRBV6-1	CASSEASSGGVWIQYF
TRBV20-1	CSAQGQGWNGYTF
TRBV6-5	CASSYRQVTSPLHF
TRBV10-3	CAIRLAESTDTQYF
TRBV29-1	CSVVGGGLAANTGELFF
TRBV2	CASSELAGTQGELFF
TRBV28	CASRTSDSLKETQYF
TRBV25-1	CASSESRGAGSYGYTF
TRBV15	CATSRERGGCNEQFF
TRBV7-2	CASSSARSEGTQYF
TRBV9	CASSVEGSYYEQYF
TRBV11-2	CASSSIQGAHEQFF
TRBV29-1	CSAAGQGLNTEAFF
TRBV11-2	CASSLAHWAGLSYNEQFF
TRBV3-1	CASSTEKNHEQYF
TRBV6-5	CASRQSPGTQYF
TRBV7-9	CASRPGAGGAFF
TRBV28	CASSSGLAGFLGNEQYF
TRBV4-1	CASRKPGQGETQYF
TRBV27	CASSLGQGAWYEQYF
TRBV10-3	CATRDRLANYGYTF
TRBV2	CASTIGIRVEQFF
TRBV7-2	CASSLSVVAGETQYF
TRBV20-1	CSAREYGGSPYEQYF
TRBV29-1	CSAPTGDRGYTF
TRBV29-1	CSSFRGTDTQYF
TRBV4-3	CASSQERGSLNYGYTF
TRBV12-3/TRBV12-4	CASSFPTGGPSSYEQYF
TRBV28	CASSNSGTVKYNEQFF
TRBV10-3	CAIRDSSNQPQHF